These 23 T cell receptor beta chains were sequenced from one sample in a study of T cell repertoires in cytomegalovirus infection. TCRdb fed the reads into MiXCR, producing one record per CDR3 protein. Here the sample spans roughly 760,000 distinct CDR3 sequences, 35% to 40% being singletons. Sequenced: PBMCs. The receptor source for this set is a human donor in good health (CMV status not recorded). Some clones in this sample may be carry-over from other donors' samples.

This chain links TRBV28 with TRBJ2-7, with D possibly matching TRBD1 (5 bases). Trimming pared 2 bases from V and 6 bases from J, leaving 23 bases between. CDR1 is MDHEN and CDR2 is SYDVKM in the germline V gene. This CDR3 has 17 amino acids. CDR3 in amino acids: CASSLPSRTKGYSEQYF. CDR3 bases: TGTGCCAGCAGTTTACCTTCTCGAACTAAGGGGTACAGCGAGCAGTACTTC.

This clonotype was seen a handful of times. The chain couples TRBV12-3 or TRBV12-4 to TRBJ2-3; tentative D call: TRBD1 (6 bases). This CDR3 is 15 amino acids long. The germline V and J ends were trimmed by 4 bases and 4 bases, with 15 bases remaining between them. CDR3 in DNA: TGTGCCAGCAGTTCCTCAGGGGCTTTTTCAGATACGCAGTATTTT. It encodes CASSSSGAFSDTQYF.

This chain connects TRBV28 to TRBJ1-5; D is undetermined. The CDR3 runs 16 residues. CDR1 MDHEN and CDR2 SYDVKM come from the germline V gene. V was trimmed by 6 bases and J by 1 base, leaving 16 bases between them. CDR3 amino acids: CASRIAIRRSNQPQHF. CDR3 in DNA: TGTGCCAGCAGAATTGCAATCCGGAGGAGCAATCAGCCCCAGCATTTT.

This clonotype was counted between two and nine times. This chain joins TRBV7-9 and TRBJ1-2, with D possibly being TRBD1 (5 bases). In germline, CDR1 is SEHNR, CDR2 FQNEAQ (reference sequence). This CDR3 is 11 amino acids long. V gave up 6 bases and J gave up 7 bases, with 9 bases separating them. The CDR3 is CASSSGTGYTF. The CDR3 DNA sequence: TGTGCCAGCAGTTCGGGGACTGGCTACACCTTC. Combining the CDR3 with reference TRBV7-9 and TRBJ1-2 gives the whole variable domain DTGVSQNPRHKITKRGQNVTFRCDPISEHNRLYWYRQTLGQGPEFLTYFQNEAQLEKSRLLSDRFSAERPKGSFSTLEIQRTEQGDSAMYLCASSSGTGYTFGSGTRLTVV.

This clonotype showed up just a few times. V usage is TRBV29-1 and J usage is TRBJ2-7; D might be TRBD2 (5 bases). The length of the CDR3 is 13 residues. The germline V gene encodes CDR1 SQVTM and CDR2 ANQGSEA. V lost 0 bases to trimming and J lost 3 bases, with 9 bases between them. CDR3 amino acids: CSVEDKEDYEQYF. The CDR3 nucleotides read TGCAGCGTTGAAGATAAGGAGGACTACGAGCAGTACTTC.

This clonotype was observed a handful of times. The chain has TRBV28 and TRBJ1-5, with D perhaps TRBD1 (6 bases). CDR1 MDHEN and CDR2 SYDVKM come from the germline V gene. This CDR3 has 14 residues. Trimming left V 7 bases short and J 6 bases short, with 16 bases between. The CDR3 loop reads CASNPRGATQPQHF. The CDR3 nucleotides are TGTGCCAGCAACCCCCGGGGGGCGACTCAGCCCCAGCATTTT.

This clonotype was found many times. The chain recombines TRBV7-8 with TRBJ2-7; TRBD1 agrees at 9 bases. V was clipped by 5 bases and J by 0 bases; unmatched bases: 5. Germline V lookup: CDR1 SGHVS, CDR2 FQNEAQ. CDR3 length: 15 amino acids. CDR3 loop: CASSRRGQGSYEQYF. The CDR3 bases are TGTGCCAGCAGCCGGAGGGGACAGGGCTCCTACGAGCAGTACTTC.

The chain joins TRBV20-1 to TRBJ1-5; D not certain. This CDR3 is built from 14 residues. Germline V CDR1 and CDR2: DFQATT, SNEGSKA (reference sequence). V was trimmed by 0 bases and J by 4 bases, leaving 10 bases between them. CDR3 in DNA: TGCAGTGCTAGAGATAGCCAGTTAAATCAGCCCCAGCATTTT. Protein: CSARDSQLNQPQHF.

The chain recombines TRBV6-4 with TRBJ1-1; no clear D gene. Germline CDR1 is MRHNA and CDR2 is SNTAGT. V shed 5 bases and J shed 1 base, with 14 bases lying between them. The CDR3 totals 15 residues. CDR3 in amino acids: CASSPSRPSNTEAFF. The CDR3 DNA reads TGTGCCAGCAGTCCGTCCCGACCCTCGAACACTGAAGCTTTCTTT.

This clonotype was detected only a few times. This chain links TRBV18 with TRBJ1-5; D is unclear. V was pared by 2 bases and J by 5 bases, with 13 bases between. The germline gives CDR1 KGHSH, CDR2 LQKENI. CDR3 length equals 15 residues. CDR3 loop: CASSPRTGEDQPQHF. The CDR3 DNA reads TGTGCCAGCTCACCAAGGACCGGGGAAGATCAGCCCCAGCATTTT. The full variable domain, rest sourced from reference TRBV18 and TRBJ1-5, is NAGVMQNPRHLVRRRGQEARLRCSPMKGHSHVYWYRQLPEEGLKFMVYLQKENIIDESGMPKERFSAEFPKEGPSILRIQQVVRGDSAAYFCASSPRTGEDQPQHFGDGTRLSIL.

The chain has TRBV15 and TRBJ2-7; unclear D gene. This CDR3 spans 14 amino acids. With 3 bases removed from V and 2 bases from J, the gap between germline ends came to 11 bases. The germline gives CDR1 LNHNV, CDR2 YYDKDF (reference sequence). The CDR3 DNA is TGTGCCACCAGCAGGGAGACTGGACCCTACGAGCAGTACTTC. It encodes CATSRETGPYEQYF.

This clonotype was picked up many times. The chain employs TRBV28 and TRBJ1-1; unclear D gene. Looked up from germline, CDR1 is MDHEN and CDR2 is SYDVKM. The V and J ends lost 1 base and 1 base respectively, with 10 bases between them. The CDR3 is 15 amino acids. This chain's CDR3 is CASSLLGWANTEAFF. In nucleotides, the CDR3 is TGTGCCAGCAGTTTATTAGGGTGGGCGAACACTGAAGCTTTCTTT.

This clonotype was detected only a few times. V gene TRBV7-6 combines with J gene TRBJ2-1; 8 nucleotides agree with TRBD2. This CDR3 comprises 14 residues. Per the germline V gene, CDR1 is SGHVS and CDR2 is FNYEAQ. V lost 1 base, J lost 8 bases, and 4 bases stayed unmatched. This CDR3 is CASSLDGTRDEQFF. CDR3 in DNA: TGTGCCAGCAGCTTAGACGGGACTAGAGATGAGCAGTTCTTC.

DNA of the CDR3: TGTGCCAGCAGCTTGGCCACTAGCGGGAGAAATGAGCAGTTCTTC. Protein product: CASSLATSGRNEQFF. The chain employs TRBV5-4 and TRBJ2-1; the match to TRBD2 covers 11 bases. CDR3 length equals 15 residues. The ends lost 0 bases at V and 7 bases at J; junction bases unmatched: 3. The V gene's germline CDR1 is SGHNT and CDR2 YYREEE (reference sequence).

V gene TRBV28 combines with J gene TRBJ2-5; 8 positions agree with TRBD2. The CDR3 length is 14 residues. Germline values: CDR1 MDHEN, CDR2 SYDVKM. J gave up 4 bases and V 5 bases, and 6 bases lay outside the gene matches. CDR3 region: CASSPSAGAETQYF. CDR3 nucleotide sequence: TGTGCCAGCAGTCCTTCAGCGGGAGCAGAGACCCAGTACTTC.

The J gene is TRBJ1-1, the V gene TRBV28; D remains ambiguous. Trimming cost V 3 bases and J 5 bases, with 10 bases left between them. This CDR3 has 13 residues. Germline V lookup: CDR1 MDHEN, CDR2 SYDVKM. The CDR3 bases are TGTGCCAGCAGTTTGTCTATTTGGACTGAAGCTTTCTTT. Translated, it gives CASSLSIWTEAFF.

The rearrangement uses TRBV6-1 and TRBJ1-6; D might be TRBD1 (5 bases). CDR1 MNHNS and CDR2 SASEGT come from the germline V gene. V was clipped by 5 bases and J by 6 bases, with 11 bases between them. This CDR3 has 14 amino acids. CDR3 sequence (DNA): TGTGCCAGCAGTACCCCGGGACTTAATTCACCCCTCCACTTT. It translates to CASSTPGLNSPLHF.

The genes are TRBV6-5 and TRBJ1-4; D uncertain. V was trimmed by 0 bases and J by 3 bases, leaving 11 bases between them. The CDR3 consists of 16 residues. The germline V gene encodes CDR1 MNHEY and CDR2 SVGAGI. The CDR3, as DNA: TGTGCCAGCAGTTACTCGCGGGTCTTGGCTAATGAAAAACTGTTTTTT. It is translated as CASSYSRVLANEKLFF.

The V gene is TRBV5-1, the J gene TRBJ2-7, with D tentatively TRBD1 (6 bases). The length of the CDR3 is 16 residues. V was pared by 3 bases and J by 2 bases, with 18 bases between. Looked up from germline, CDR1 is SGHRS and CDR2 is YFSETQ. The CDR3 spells CASSSIPRTVTYEQYF. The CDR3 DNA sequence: TGCGCCAGCAGCTCCATCCCCCGGACAGTTACCTACGAGCAGTACTTC.

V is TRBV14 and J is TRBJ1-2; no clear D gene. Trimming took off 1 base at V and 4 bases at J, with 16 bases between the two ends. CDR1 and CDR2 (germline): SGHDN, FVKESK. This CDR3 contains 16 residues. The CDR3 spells CASSQVQIDRGYGYTF. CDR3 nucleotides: TGTGCCAGCAGCCAAGTCCAAATAGATAGAGGCTATGGCTACACCTTC.

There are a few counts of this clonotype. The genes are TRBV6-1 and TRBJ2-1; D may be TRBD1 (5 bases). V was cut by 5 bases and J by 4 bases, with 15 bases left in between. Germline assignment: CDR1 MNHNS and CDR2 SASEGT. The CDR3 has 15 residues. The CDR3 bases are TGTGCCAGCAGTTCCTTAGGGGTCGGGTACAATGAGCAGTTCTTC. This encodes CASSSLGVGYNEQFF.

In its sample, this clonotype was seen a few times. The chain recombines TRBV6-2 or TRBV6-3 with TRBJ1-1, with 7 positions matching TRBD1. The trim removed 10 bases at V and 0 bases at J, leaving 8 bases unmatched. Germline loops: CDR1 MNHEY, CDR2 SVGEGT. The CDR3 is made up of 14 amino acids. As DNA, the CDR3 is TGTGCCAAAAGACCGGGACAGATGAACACTGAAGCTTTCTTT. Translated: CAKRPGQMNTEAFF.

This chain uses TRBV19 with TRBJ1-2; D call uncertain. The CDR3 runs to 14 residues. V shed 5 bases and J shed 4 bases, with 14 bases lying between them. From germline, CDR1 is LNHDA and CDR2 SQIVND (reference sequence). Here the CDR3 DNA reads TGTGCCAGTAGTCATCCGGCGGGGAGCTATGGCTACACCTTC. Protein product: CASSHPAGSYGYTF. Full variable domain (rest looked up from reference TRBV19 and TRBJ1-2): DGGITQSPKYLFRKEGQNVTLSCEQNLNHDAMYWYRQDPGQGLRLIYYSQIVNDFQKGDIAEGYSVSREKKESFPLTVTSAQKNPTAFYLCASSHPAGSYGYTFGSGTRLTVV.